The 20 T cell receptor beta chains listed next were all sequenced from one sample in a study of low-dose radiotherapy and immunotherapy resistance in tumors. TRAV- and TRBV-specific primers primed first-strand cDNA, covering alpha and beta chains. The TCRs were subjected to amplification over around 19 PCR cycles employing a constant-region primer in conjunction with a V-primer adapter. Via MiXCR, TCRdb re-called the reads, giving one row per CDR3 protein. The repertoire holds under 95,000 distinct CDR3 sequences, with roughly a sixth as singletons. As for time point: before trial treatment. This specimen was PBMCs, taken before treatment. These receptors were taken from a male donor with prostate cancer.

As concerns this clonotype: This likely stems from a read error, as it lies one base from a far larger clone. The J gene is TRBJ2-5, the V gene TRBV3-1; 8 bases fit TRBD1. The V segment lost 5 bases and the J segment 11 bases; nucleotides outside the gene matches: 16. CDR1 is LGHDT and CDR2 is YNNKEL in the germline V gene (reference sequence). This CDR3 spans 15 amino acids. DNA of the CDR3: TGTGCCAGCAGCTCCGGGACAGGACCCTACAATGAGCAGTACTTC. This gives the protein CASSSGTGPYNEQYF.

Comment on this clonotype: A read error is likely here: a far larger clone is one base away. The CDR3 sequence: CASRPGTGGYNEHFF. CDR3 in DNA: TGTGCCAGCAGGCCCGGGACAGGGGGATACAATGAGCATTTCTTC. V is TRBV6-2 or TRBV6-3 and J is TRBJ2-1; 11 bases align to TRBD1. Per the germline V gene, CDR1 is MNHEY and CDR2 is SVGEGT. This CDR3 contains 15 residues.

In this sample, this clonotype turned up many times. The chain is built from TRBV7-2 and TRBJ1-1, with TRBD1 matching over 7 bases. Germline values: CDR1 SGHTA, CDR2 FQGNSA. This CDR3 has 14 residues. V gave up 5 bases and J gave up 3 bases; unmatched junction bases: 6. CDR3 amino acids: CASSRSTGYTEAFF. In nucleotides, the CDR3 is TGTGCCAGCAGCCGGTCGACAGGGTACACTGAAGCTTTCTTT.

This clonotype was recorded at least ten times. V is TRBV11-2 and J is TRBJ2-7; possible D gene TRBD1, 6 bases. This CDR3 has 13 amino acids. V was trimmed by 5 bases and J by 2 bases, leaving 10 bases between them. The germline V gene has CDR1 SGHAT and CDR2 FQNNGV. DNA for the CDR3: TGTGCCAGCAGCGTGGACAGCACCTACGAGCAGTACTTC. The encoded protein is CASSVDSTYEQYF.

This clonotype showed up many times. This chain's CDR3 is CASSLVAGGPQETQYF. The CDR3, as DNA: TGTGCCAGCAGCCTCGTGGCGGGGGGGCCCCAAGAGACCCAGTACTTC. The V call is TRBV7-2, the J call TRBJ2-5, with 9 nucleotides matching TRBD2. Germline CDR1 is SGHTA and CDR2 is FQGNSA. CDR3 length: 16 residues. V was clipped by 5 bases and J by 1 base; unmatched bases: 8.

Many counts were recorded for this clonotype. V usage is TRBV5-5 and J usage is TRBJ1-1; D not resolved. V was clipped by 4 bases and J by 0 bases, with 7 bases between them. From germline, CDR1 is SGHKS and CDR2 YYEKEE (reference sequence). The CDR3 has 13 amino acids. CDR3 sequence: CASSVFMNTEAFF. The DNA for the CDR3 is TGTGCCAGCAGCGTATTCATGAACACTGAAGCTTTCTTT. The entire variable domain, with the rest obtained from reference TRBV5-5 and TRBJ1-1, is as follows: DAGVTQSPTHLIKTRGQQVTLRCSPISGHKSVSWYQQVLGQGPQFIFQYYEKEERGRGNFPDRFSARQFPNYSSELNVNALLLGDSALYLCASSVFMNTEAFFGQGTRLTVV.

Ten or more counts support this clonotype. The chain carries TRBV29-1 and TRBJ2-3; D gene ambiguous. The CDR3 has 12 residues. Germline V lookup: CDR1 SQVTM, CDR2 ANQGSEA. Trimming took off 3 bases at V and 2 bases at J, with 6 bases between the two ends. The CDR3 reads CSVEYNTDTQYF. The DNA of the CDR3 is TGCAGCGTTGAGTATAACACAGATACGCAGTATTTT.

The table lists this clonotype with many counts. The V gene is TRBV11-2, the J gene TRBJ1-1; D remains ambiguous. This CDR3 contains 12 residues. V gave up 0 bases and J gave up 4 bases, with 3 bases separating them. Germline V gene data show CDR1 as SGHAT and CDR2 as FQNNGV. CDR3 amino acids: CASSLDFTEAFF. As DNA, the CDR3 is TGTGCCAGCAGCTTAGATTTCACTGAAGCTTTCTTT.

Many counts were recorded for this clonotype. The genes are TRBV27 and TRBJ1-1; TRBD1 matches 12 bases. The CDR3 covers 16 residues. V trimming: 2 bases; J trimming: 4 bases; junction bases outside the gene matches: 5. The germline gives CDR1 MNHEY, CDR2 SMNVEV (reference sequence). The CDR3 coding sequence is TGTGCCAGCAGTTTACGGGACAGGGGGCGAGGCACTGAAGCTTTCTTT. Amino acid sequence: CASSLRDRGRGTEAFF.

At least ten counts were recorded for this clonotype. The chain employs TRBV6-2 or TRBV6-3 and TRBJ2-2; no clear D. Looked up from germline, CDR1 is MNHEY and CDR2 is SVGEGT. CDR3 length equals 16 residues. Deletions cut 4 bases from V and 0 bases from J, with 12 bases between. This CDR3 is CASSFPSHSNTGELFF. CDR3 DNA sequence: TGTGCCAGCAGTTTTCCCTCCCATTCGAACACCGGGGAGCTGTTTTTT.

This clonotype was recorded many times. J is TRBJ1-3 and V is TRBV5-6, with D possibly being TRBD1 (5 bases). Between the trimmed V and J ends, which lost 5 bases and 0 bases, there was a span of 12 bases. Germline V gene data show CDR1 as SGHDT and CDR2 as YYEEEE. The CDR3 is 15 residues long. CDR3 sequence reads: CASSWGISSGNTIYF. The CDR3 DNA follows: TGTGCCAGCAGTTGGGGGATTAGCTCTGGAAACACCATATATTTT.

This chain connects TRBV15 to TRBJ2-7; 7 bases fit TRBD1. Unmatched junction bases numbered 12, after V lost 5 bases and J lost 2 bases. This CDR3 contains 16 residues. CDR1 and CDR2 from the germline V gene are LNHNV and YYDKDF (reference sequence). In DNA, the CDR3 is TGTGCCACCAGCCTTACCAGCGGACAGGCCCCCTACGAGCAGTACTTC. It codes for CATSLTSGQAPYEQYF.

This clonotype came up a few times. This sequence joins TRBV12-3 or TRBV12-4 and TRBJ2-6, with 10 bases identical to TRBD1. The CDR3 covers 17 residues. The J segment lost 2 bases and the V segment lost 4 bases, leaving 5 bases of the junction unmatched. CDR3 loop: CASSSIGTGAGANVLTF. The CDR3 DNA follows: TGTGCCAGCAGTTCCATCGGGACAGGGGCTGGGGCCAACGTCCTGACTTTC.

This clonotype was seen at least ten times. J is TRBJ2-2 and V is TRBV4-1; the D is unclear. The CDR3 covers 14 residues. V was shortened by 0 bases and J by 6 bases, with 8 bases between the two germline ends. CDR1 is MGHRA, CDR2 YSYEKL, per germline. The CDR3 DNA sequence: TGCGCCAGCAGCCAAGATTCGGCCTCCGGGGAGCTGTTTTTT. This sequence encodes CASSQDSASGELFF.

This clonotype has ten or more counts. The gene calls are TRBV25-1 and TRBJ2-3, with 7 nucleotides matching TRBD1. This CDR3 is built from 15 residues. Germline trimming cut 6 bases from V and 0 bases from J; bases unmatched to any gene: 6. In germline, CDR1 is MGHDK, CDR2 SYGVNS. CDR3 amino acids: CASRRTGSSTDTQYF. The CDR3 DNA sequence: TGTGCCAGCAGAAGGACAGGTTCTAGCACAGATACGCAGTATTTT.

This clonotype was observed a handful of times. The genes are TRBV28 and TRBJ2-3; the D call may be TRBD1 or TRBD2 (7 bases each). The V end was cut by 5 bases, the J end by 9 bases, with 12 bases between. The CDR3 runs to 12 residues. Germline CDR1 reads MDHEN; CDR2 reads SYDVKM. Here the CDR3 reads CASSPQGGTQYF. CDR3 nucleotides: TGTGCCAGCAGTCCCCAGGGGGGGACGCAGTATTTT.

This chain joins TRBV27 and TRBJ2-7; 11 bases are shared with TRBD1. This CDR3 region has 16 residues. The V segment lost 3 bases and the J segment 3 bases; nucleotides outside the gene matches: 7. CDR1 MNHEY and CDR2 SMNVEV come from the germline V gene (reference sequence). The DNA of the CDR3 is TGTGCCAGCAGTTTGGGGGGACAGGGGGATTTCTACGAGCAGTACTTC. As protein: CASSLGGQGDFYEQYF.

This clonotype was observed at least ten times. The chain joins TRBV6-6 to TRBJ1-2, with 8 bases that match TRBD1. V gave up 3 bases and J gave up 0 bases; unmatched junction bases: 9. Germline loops: CDR1 MNHNY, CDR2 SVGAGI (reference sequence). This CDR3 is 17 amino acids long. In nucleotides, the CDR3 is TGTGCCAGCAGTTATTTTCCCGGACAGGGATCTAACTATGGCTACACCTTC. It is translated as CASSYFPGQGSNYGYTF.

This clonotype was seen at least ten times. The chain employs TRBV29-1 and TRBJ1-5; 8 nucleotides line up with TRBD1. From germline, CDR1 is SQVTM and CDR2 ANQGSEA. The CDR3 covers 13 residues. J was trimmed by 2 bases and V by 7 bases; bases with no gene match: 4. Here the CDR3 reads CSALTGGNQPQHF. The CDR3 region has the DNA TGCAGCGCCCTGACAGGGGGCAATCAGCCCCAGCATTTT.

The chain joins TRBV11-2 to TRBJ2-7; 8 bases are shared with TRBD2. The CDR3 totals 15 residues. J gave up 5 bases and V 1 base, and 7 bases lay outside the gene matches. CDR1 is SGHAT and CDR2 is FQNNGV in the germline V gene. CDR3 DNA sequence: TGTGCCAGCAGCTTAGGGACTAGCTTGTTCAACGAGCAGTACTTC. Its translation is CASSLGTSLFNEQYF.